What follows are 2 T cell receptor beta chains derived from one specimen sequenced in a study of cytomegalovirus exposure and HLA in healthy donors. The study ran its PCR with 60 Vbeta and 13 Jbeta primers. The assay was immunoSEQ multiplex PCR, and TCRdb's table has in-frame clones only and misses some. The sample holds over 90,000 clones, around 74% seen once. Sequences were obtained from PBMCs. These receptors originate from a woman aged 70-85 years in good health and CMV-seropositive.

This clone has just a few counts. Germline and junction disagree at one end, which may indicate a read error. Different DNA sequences within this sample yield the same CDR3. The rearrangement links TRBV11-1 to TRBJ1-6, with TRBD1 as a possible D gene (6 bases). The CDR3 has 13 amino acids. Germline V gene lookup returns CDR1 SGHAT and CDR2 FQDESV (reference sequence). Written as DNA, the CDR3 is TGTGCCAGCAGCCTAGCGGGCGGGGGCGCCCTCCACTTT. This sequence encodes CASSLAGGGALHF. The full variable domain, its missing parts supplied by reference TRBV11-1 and TRBJ1-6, is EAEVAQSPRYKITEKSQAVAFWCDPISGHATLYWYRQILGQGPELLVQFQDESVVDDSQLPKDRFSAERLKGVDSTLKIQPAELGDSAMYLCASSLAGGGALHFGNGTRLTVT.

The CDR3 here is CASRGLAGGPTDTQYF. The DNA of the CDR3 is TGTGCCAGCAGAGGACTAGCGGGAGGACCCACAGATACGCAGTATTTT. The V call is TRBV7-8, the J call TRBJ2-3, with 14 positions matching TRBD2. CDR3 length: 16 amino acids. CDR1 and CDR2 from the germline V gene are SGHVS and FQNEAQ. Germline trimming cut 6 bases from V and 2 bases from J; bases unmatched to any gene: 4.